This T cell receptor beta chain was captured by sequencing in a study of blood T cell repertoires in COVID-19. Background on the study: COVID-19 samples, acute and convalescent, were from the United States, Italy and Spain. T cells, B-cell-depleted T cells, or PBMCs supplied cDNA or gDNA.

With V trimmed by 2 bases and J by 10 bases, 10 bases remained unmatched. The CDR3 loop spans 14 amino acids. Germline V gives CDR1 GTSNPN, CDR2 SVGIG (reference sequence). In the study's own analysis: Reference gene primer amplification in the assay estimated nucleated cell counts. Assay: immunoSEQ multiplex PCR; the TCRdb copy retains only in-frame clones and omits some. Clone size and V and J calls were adopted from that table, with D and trimming inferred from the DNA. The table lists roughly 70,000 clones, about 70% of them singletons. The J gene is TRBJ1-1, the V gene TRBV30, with 10 bases fitting TRBD1. The clonotype was recovered from a woman aged 70-85 years with acute or convalescent COVID-19. What was sequenced was peripheral blood. CDR3: CAWSWGQGIYRAFF. The CDR3 DNA reads as TGTGCCTGGAGTTGGGGACAGGGGATTTACAGAGCTTTCTTT. The whole variable domain, remainder taken from reference TRBV30 and TRBJ1-1, is SQTIHQWPATLVQPVGSPLSLECTVEGTSNPNLYWYRQAAGRGLQLLFYSVGIGQISSEVPQNLSASRPQDRQFILSSKKLLLSDSGFYLCAWSWGQGIYRAFFGQGTRLTVV.